The 7 T cell receptor beta chains below come from one sample, sequenced in a study of blood T cell repertoires in COVID-19. This table comes from immunoSEQ multiplex PCR, and its TCRdb copy is limited to in-frame clones, with some not included. Counted here are roughly 190,000 clones, around 84% occurring once; the ten biggest clones make up approximately 15%. The sequencing input was peripheral blood. These receptors were taken from a man aged 30-40 years with active or convalescent COVID-19.

This sequence joins TRBV18 and TRBJ1-5, with 9 bases that match TRBD1. Germline-derived CDR1 and CDR2 are KGHSH and LQKENI. V gave up 4 bases and J gave up 6 bases; unmatched junction bases: 4. The CDR3 spans 14 residues. CDR3 in DNA: TGTGCCAGCTCACGGGACAGGGAAAGTCAGCCCCAGCATTTT. Its translation is CASSRDRESQPQHF.

The V gene is TRBV11-2, the J gene TRBJ2-7; 10 bases are a match to TRBD2. CDR3 length: 18 residues. Germline V gene lookup returns CDR1 SGHAT and CDR2 FQNNGV. With V trimmed by 6 bases and J by 3 bases, 17 bases remained unmatched. The CDR3 spells CASSATQGGLAGVYEQYF. In DNA form, the CDR3 reads TGTGCCAGCAGTGCAACCCAGGGGGGGCTAGCGGGGGTCTACGAGCAGTACTTC.

This chain joins TRBV7-2 and TRBJ2-1; 8 positions agree with TRBD1. Losses at the gene ends were 1 base for V and 6 bases for J; bases not matched to a gene: 5. Germline CDR1 reads SGHTA; CDR2 reads FQGNSA. CDR3 size: 15 residues. In DNA, the CDR3 is TGTGCCAGCAGCTTAGTACAGGGGGTTGGCAATGAGCAGTTCTTC. Protein: CASSLVQGVGNEQFF.

The chain uses TRBV4-3 and TRBJ1-3, with a tentative D call TRBD1 (6 bases). V gave up 6 bases and J gave up 1 base, with 13 bases separating them. CDR1 LGHNA and CDR2 YSLEER come from the germline V gene. The CDR3 spans 15 residues. The CDR3 reads CASSSGTLSGNTIYF. The CDR3 DNA sequence: TGCGCCAGCAGTTCCGGGACATTATCTGGAAACACCATATATTTT.

The V and J genes are TRBV30 and TRBJ1-4; D uncertain. V was trimmed by 4 bases and J by 8 bases, leaving 20 bases between them. There are 15 residues in the CDR3. Germline V gene data show CDR1 as GTSNPN and CDR2 as SVGIG (reference sequence). CDR3 in DNA: TGTGCCTGGAAAGAGGGTACTTTGGTAAAGGAAAAACTGTTTTTT. It translates to CAWKEGTLVKEKLFF.

The V call is TRBV6-5, the J call TRBJ1-4; D call uncertain. The germline CDR1 and CDR2 sequences are MNHEY and SVGAGI. With 8 bases removed from V and 4 bases from J, the gap between germline ends came to 17 bases. This CDR3 spans 15 amino acids. The CDR3 DNA follows: TGTGCCAGCCTCGGCGCGGGCAGACTTAATGAAAAACTGTTTTTT. Residues: CASLGAGRLNEKLFF.

The genes are TRBV5-3 and TRBJ1-2; weak D call: TRBD1 (6 bases). TRBV5-3 counts as an open reading frame of uncertain function. The germline V and J ends were trimmed by 4 bases and 8 bases, with 15 bases remaining between them. The CDR3 covers 13 residues. In nucleotides, the CDR3 is TGTGCCAGAAGCCTAGGGGGTGGTAACGGCTACACCTTC. Encoded protein: CARSLGGGNGYTF.